The 11 T cell receptor beta chains presented below share a single source sample, sequenced in a study of blood T cell repertoires in COVID-19. Data came from immunoSEQ multiplex PCR; TCRdb stores just in-frame clones and leaves some out. The data show about 150,000 clones, with 70% to 90% seen just once and roughly 2.6% held by the top ten. The sample was peripheral blood. The origin of the receptors is a human donor with acute or convalescent COVID-19. The donor label of this sample is uncertain.

There are a few counts of this clone. The CDR3 DNA is TGCAGCGTTGGAGACAGGAGGTATGGCTACACCTTC. It is translated as CSVGDRRYGYTF. This chain connects TRBV29-1 to TRBJ1-2, with TRBD1 as a possible D gene (6 bases). Germline CDR1 is SQVTM and CDR2 is ANQGSEA. The V gene lost 4 bases and the J gene lost 5 bases, with 11 bases spanning the gap. The CDR3 has 12 residues.

The chain joins TRBV5-6 to TRBJ1-2, with unresolved D. V shed 1 base and J shed 4 bases, with 8 bases lying between them. Per the germline V gene, CDR1 is SGHDT and CDR2 is YYEEEE. This CDR3 spans 13 amino acids. CDR3 region: CASSLSVVYGYTF. The CDR3 nucleotides read TGTGCCAGCAGCTTGTCAGTGGTCTATGGCTACACCTTC.

The chain employs TRBV19 and TRBJ1-1; TRBD1 matches 9 bases. Trimming at V came to 7 bases and at J to 4 bases, leaving 10 bases not matched to a gene. CDR3 length: 15 amino acids. The germline CDR1 and CDR2 sequences are LNHDA and SQIVND (reference sequence). Here the CDR3 reads CASTYRGLGGTEAFF. The CDR3 DNA is TGTGCCAGTACCTACAGGGGGCTAGGTGGCACTGAAGCTTTCTTT.

The chain uses TRBV28 and TRBJ2-1; D unresolved. V was trimmed by 8 bases and J by 6 bases, leaving 11 bases between them. CDR3 length equals 12 residues. The germline V gene has CDR1 MDHEN and CDR2 SYDVKM. DNA for the CDR3: TGTGCCAGCGTTGACTGGTTCAATGAGCAGTTCTTC. This gives the protein CASVDWFNEQFF.

J is TRBJ2-1 and V is TRBV7-3, with 7 bases identical to TRBD1. Unmatched junction bases numbered 3, after V lost 5 bases and J lost 2 bases. CDR3 length equals 14 residues. The germline V gene has CDR1 SGHTA and CDR2 FQGTGA. The CDR3 region is CASSLTGTYNEQFF. The CDR3, as DNA: TGTGCCAGCAGCCTGACAGGGACCTACAATGAGCAGTTCTTC.

This rearrangement joins TRBV4-1 to TRBJ1-2, with 8 nucleotides matching TRBD1. Germline loops: CDR1 MGHRA, CDR2 YSYEKL. The CDR3 is 16 amino acids. Trimming took 2 bases from V and 2 from J; bases not matched to a gene: 7. The CDR3 loop is CASSQRQGNYNYGYTF. The CDR3 region has the DNA TGCGCCAGCAGCCAACGACAGGGGAACTACAACTATGGCTACACCTTC.

This clone was seen once. The gene calls are TRBV27 and TRBJ1-4; no reliable D call. The V gene's germline CDR1 is MNHEY and CDR2 SMNVEV (reference sequence). Deletions cut 8 bases from V and 7 bases from J, with 14 bases between. This CDR3 is built from 13 residues. CDR3 protein: CASSSREAEKLFF. The CDR3 bases are TGTGCCAGCTCTTCAAGGGAGGCTGAAAAACTGTTTTTT.

This clone was picked up one time. This rearrangement joins TRBV7-9 to TRBJ2-7; TRBD2 matches 9 bases. Germline V gene data show CDR1 as SEHNR and CDR2 as FQNEAQ (reference sequence). The CDR3 has 15 residues. V gave up 3 bases and J gave up 7 bases; unmatched junction bases: 10. CDR3 nucleotide sequence: TGTGCCAGCAGCTTTTGGCTAGCGGGGTCTCGGGAGCAGTACGTC. This translates into CASSFWLAGSREQYV.

J is TRBJ1-6 and V is TRBV28; TRBD1 matches 8 bases. Germline lookup yields CDR1 MDHEN and CDR2 SYDVKM. Unmatched junction bases numbered 7, after V lost 6 bases and J lost 9 bases. The CDR3 contains 14 residues. The CDR3 reads CASRVGDRISPLHF. In DNA, the CDR3 is TGTGCCAGCAGAGTTGGGGACAGGATTTCACCCCTCCACTTT. Based on the CDR3 plus reference TRBV28 and TRBJ1-6, the full variable domain is DVKVTQSSRYLVKRTGEKVFLECVQDMDHENMFWYRQDPGLGLRLIYFSYDVKMKEKGDIPEGYSVSREKKERFSLILESASTNQTSMYLCASRVGDRISPLHFGNGTRLTVT.

The rearrangement joins TRBV7-2 to TRBJ2-2, with 9 bases matching TRBD2. Germline CDR1 is SGHTA and CDR2 is FQGNSA. Trimming took 5 bases from V and 4 from J; bases not matched to a gene: 8. CDR3 size: 16 residues. CDR3 sequence (DNA): TGTGCCAGCAGCCGGCCGAGCGGGGGGTCCACCGGGGAGCTGTTTTTT. It specifies CASSRPSGGSTGELFF.

V and J are TRBV5-5 and TRBJ2-1; perhaps TRBD2 as D (6 bases). This CDR3 contains 13 residues. V was cut by 2 bases and J by 9 bases, with 12 bases left in between. Germline lookup yields CDR1 SGHKS and CDR2 YYEKEE (reference sequence). The CDR3 coding sequence is TGTGCCAGCAGCTTTGCGGGGAGCGGTGAGCAGTTCTTC. The encoded protein is CASSFAGSGEQFF.